One sample yielded the 10 T cell receptor beta chains listed below, sequenced in a study of blood T cell repertoires in COVID-19. Sequencing used immunoSEQ multiplex PCR; TCRdb keeps in-frame clones, though not all of them. The data hold over 350,000 clones, with roughly 90% observed a single time. The sample comprised peripheral blood. These receptors all come from a woman aged 30 to 39 with acute or convalescent COVID-19.

The V gene is TRBV12-3 or TRBV12-4, the J gene TRBJ2-2; no clear D. This CDR3 is 13 amino acids long. The V end was cut by 6 bases, the J end by 3 bases, with 8 bases between. The CDR3 DNA follows: TGTGCCAGCAGGTCTGGAGACACCGGGGAGCTGTTTTTT. It specifies CASRSGDTGELFF.

The rearrangement links TRBV10-1 to TRBJ1-3, with TRBD1 identical over 8 bases. This CDR3 region has 17 residues. In germline, CDR1 is WNHNN, CDR2 SYGVQD (reference sequence). V shed 3 bases and J 4 bases; nucleotides not matched to a gene: 11. The CDR3 DNA is TGCGCCAGCAGTGACTTTTCTCAGGGGGCGGGAGGAAACACCATATATTTT. It codes for CASSDFSQGAGGNTIYF.

This chain uses TRBV6-5 with TRBJ1-4, with a possible D match to TRBD1 (5 bases). V lost 6 bases, J lost 8 bases, and 16 bases lay in between. Germline V gene data show CDR1 as MNHEY and CDR2 as SVGAGI. This CDR3 is built from 14 residues. The DNA of the CDR3 is TGTGCCAGCAGCCTCGACACAGGCCAAGAAAAACTGTTTTTT. Encoded protein: CASSLDTGQEKLFF.

The gene calls are TRBV10-3 and TRBJ1-5; TRBD1 matches at 11 bases. Germline-derived CDR1 and CDR2 are ENHRY and SYGVKD. With 1 base clipped from V and 2 bases from J, the junction kept 10 bases outside the gene matches. The CDR3 has 19 amino acids. The CDR3 reads CAISELGLGQGAGNQPQHF. DNA of the CDR3: TGTGCCATCAGTGAGTTGGGCTTAGGACAGGGGGCCGGCAATCAGCCCCAGCATTTT.

This clone has just a few counts. V gene TRBV12-3 or TRBV12-4 combines with J gene TRBJ1-6; 7 nucleotides align to TRBD1. CDR3 length equals 13 residues. J lost 8 bases, V lost 8 bases, and 6 bases had no gene match. In nucleotides, the CDR3 is TGTGCCAGCCTCTCAGGGGGTGATTCACCCCTCCACTTT. It is translated as CASLSGGDSPLHF.

This clone was seen only once. This chain links TRBV15 with TRBJ1-5; 12 bases align to TRBD1. J was trimmed by 6 bases and V by 5 bases; bases with no gene match: 8. The CDR3 runs to 16 residues. Germline lookup yields CDR1 LNHNV and CDR2 YYDKDF (reference sequence). CDR3 region: CATSGDRGLLSQPQHF. In DNA form, the CDR3 reads TGTGCCACCAGCGGGGACAGGGGGCTTTTGAGTCAGCCCCAGCATTTT.

The chain is built from TRBV19 and TRBJ1-1; D might be TRBD1 (6 bases). CDR1 LNHDA and CDR2 SQIVND come from the germline V gene (reference sequence). This CDR3 spans 16 amino acids. V was clipped by 7 bases and J by 7 bases, with 25 bases between them. CDR3 amino acids: CASTPTSGTRWIEAFF. As DNA, the CDR3 is TGTGCCAGTACCCCCACCTCCGGGACAAGGTGGATTGAAGCTTTCTTT.

This clone is a singleton in its sample. The V gene is TRBV19, the J gene TRBJ1-5, with D uncertain. Per germline, CDR1 LNHDA and CDR2 SQIVND (reference sequence). Trimming removed 3 bases from V and 0 bases from J, with 15 bases in between. This CDR3 spans 17 amino acids. The CDR3 DNA reads as TGTGCCAGTAGTATCTTCGGGAATCTATATAGCAATCAGCCCCAGCATTTT. Amino acids: CASSIFGNLYSNQPQHF.

The chain recombines TRBV6-5 with TRBJ2-2; weak D call: TRBD1 (6 bases). Germline CDR1 reads MNHEY; CDR2 reads SVGAGI. The CDR3 is 15 amino acids. V lost 5 bases to trimming and J lost 0 bases, with 10 bases between them. CDR3 in amino acids: CASSTGSSNTGELFF. CDR3 coding DNA: TGTGCCAGCAGTACAGGGAGCTCGAACACCGGGGAGCTGTTTTTT.

The chain couples TRBV9 to TRBJ1-1, with D possibly TRBD1 on 5 matching bases. V lost 0 bases, J lost 5 bases, and 14 bases lay in between. Germline assignment: CDR1 SGDLS and CDR2 YYNGEE. The CDR3 loop spans 15 amino acids. Here the CDR3 DNA reads TGTGCCAGCAGCGTAGCGGGAGGGGAGGGGACTGAAGCTTTCTTT. Its protein product is CASSVAGGEGTEAFF.